These 6 T cell receptor beta chains were all obtained from the same sample, sequenced in a study of radiotherapy plus CTLA-4 blockade in lung cancer. The protocol was immunoSEQ multiplex PCR, while the TCRdb copy is restricted to in-frame clones and leaves out a portion. The data hold roughly 62,000 clones, with approximately 80% observed a single time. This material consisted of peripheral blood, taken from a patient treated with radiotherapy plus ipilimumab. All receptors come from a human donor with non-small cell lung cancer who had a complete response to radiotherapy plus ipilimumab.

The J gene is TRBJ2-3, the V gene TRBV25-1; a weak D match, TRBD1 (6 bases). The CDR3 spans 15 residues. Germline CDR1 and CDR2: MGHDK and SYGVNS. The V end was cut by 4 bases, the J end by 0 bases, with 11 bases between. CDR3 residues: CASSVDRTSTDTQYF. CDR3 nucleotides: TGTGCCAGCAGTGTTGACAGGACTAGCACAGATACGCAGTATTTT. Full variable domain (remainder filled in from reference TRBV25-1 and TRBJ2-3): EADIYQTPRYLVIGTGKKITLECSQTMGHDKMYWYQQDPGMELHLIHYSYGVNSTEKGDLSSESTVSRIRTEHFPLTLESARPSHTSQYLCASSVDRTSTDTQYFGPGTRLTVL.

The chain has TRBV9 and TRBJ2-5; D remains unclear. Germline lookup yields CDR1 SGDLS and CDR2 YYNGEE. CDR3 length: 14 amino acids. V was clipped by 3 bases and J by 5 bases, with 14 bases between them. CDR3 nucleotides: TGTGCCAGCAGCGAGCGTCTCATAGGGGAGACCCAGTACTTC. Amino acids: CASSERLIGETQYF.

V usage is TRBV7-9 and J usage is TRBJ2-6, with D unresolved. There are 15 residues in the CDR3. Trimming cost V 7 bases and J 7 bases, with 17 bases left between them. The germline V gene has CDR1 SEHNR and CDR2 FQNEAQ (reference sequence). CDR3 coding DNA: TGTGCCAGCATCAAGGCCGCCAGAAGAGCCAACGTCCTGACTTTC. Translating it yields CASIKAARRANVLTF.

The chain employs TRBV7-8 and TRBJ1-1; 7 bases are shared with TRBD1. Trimming at V came to 2 bases and at J to 8 bases, leaving 5 bases not matched to a gene. Looked up from germline, CDR1 is SGHVS and CDR2 is FQNEAQ. The length of the CDR3 is 13 residues. The CDR3 DNA reads as TGTGCCAGCAGCTTAATGGCCAGGGGGGAAGCTTTCTTT. This sequence encodes CASSLMARGEAFF. Looking up the rest from reference TRBV7-8 and TRBJ1-1 gives the full variable domain: GAGVSQSPRYKVAKRGQDVALRCDPISGHVSLFWYQQALGQGPEFLTYFQNEAQLDKSGLPSDRFFAERPEGSVSTLKIQRTQQEDSAVYLCASSLMARGEAFFGQGTRLTVV.

The chain has TRBV7-2 and TRBJ2-5; 11 bases are shared with TRBD2. The V gene's germline CDR1 is SGHTA and CDR2 FQGNSA. The CDR3 runs to 18 residues. Losses at the gene ends were 3 bases for V and 7 bases for J; bases not matched to a gene: 16. Written as DNA, the CDR3 is TGTGCCAGCAGCTTTAGCCCACCTGCTAGCGGGGGGCAGAGGACCCAGTACTTC. Its translation is CASSFSPPASGGQRTQYF.

A note on this clone: This specimen includes other DNA sequences encoding the same CDR3. The chain links TRBV7-2 to TRBJ1-5; tentatively, D is TRBD1 (6 bases). CDR1 is SGHTA, CDR2 FQGNSA, per germline. V was clipped by 0 bases and J by 5 bases, with 8 bases between them. CDR3 length: 14 residues. As DNA, the CDR3 is TGTGCCAGCAGCTTAGCAGGGGGGCATCAGCCCCAGCATTTT. This gives the protein CASSLAGGHQPQHF. Based on the CDR3 plus reference TRBV7-2 and TRBJ1-5, the full variable domain is GAGVSQSPSNKVTEKGKDVELRCDPISGHTALYWYRQSLGQGLEFLIYFQGNSAPDKSGLPSDRFSAERTGGSVSTLTIQRTQQEDSAVYLCASSLAGGHQPQHFGDGTRLSIL.